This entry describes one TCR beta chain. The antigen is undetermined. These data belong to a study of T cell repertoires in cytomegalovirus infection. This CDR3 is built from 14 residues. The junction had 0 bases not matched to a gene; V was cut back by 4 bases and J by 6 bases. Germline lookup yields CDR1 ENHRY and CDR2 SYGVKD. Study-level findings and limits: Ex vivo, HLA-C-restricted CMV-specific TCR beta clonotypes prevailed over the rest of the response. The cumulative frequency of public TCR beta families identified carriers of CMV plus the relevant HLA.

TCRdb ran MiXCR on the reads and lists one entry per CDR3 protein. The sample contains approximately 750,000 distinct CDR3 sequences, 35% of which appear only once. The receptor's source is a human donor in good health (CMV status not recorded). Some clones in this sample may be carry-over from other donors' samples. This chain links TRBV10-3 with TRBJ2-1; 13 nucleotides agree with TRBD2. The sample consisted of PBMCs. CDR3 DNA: TGTGCCATCAGTGGGACTAGCGGGGGCAATGAGCAGTTCTTC. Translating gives CAISGTSGGNEQFF.